This TCR beta chain is from a study of T cell repertoires in cytomegalovirus infection (dated by TCRdb to between 2018 and 2021). In terms of the full investigation: Recently identified HLA-C-restricted CMV epitopes, whose presentation resists viral immunomodulation, were targeted by peptide stimulations together with well-studied HLA-B-restricted epitopes. The HLA type of each donor mattered for the analysis, because public TCR beta signatures pointed to carriage of CMV infection along with the matching HLA type.

Measured from the cysteine to the valine, the CDR3 is 12 residues long. Only the CDR3 region is kept as DNA, spanning 36 bases read in frame from base 1. Relative to germline, V is 5 bases shorter and J is 5 bases shorter, with 10 bases between their ends. This clonotype showed up just a few times. Its recognized antigen is unknown. The record has no base qualities; no much larger clone is one base away. Sequenced on an Illumina HiSeq 1500. TCRdb trimmed the raw reads at Q25, called clones with MiXCR and kept productive beta chains. Records with the same CDR3 protein are collapsed into one entry carrying the most frequent genes and DNA. The sample table holds about 830,000 distinct CDR3 sequences, of which about 30% were seen once. 9.5% to 15% of the sample comes from the top ten. Summary of the overall study and its limitations: The ex vivo response was dominated by HLA-C-restricted CMV-specific TCR beta clonotypes, which also provided the single most frequent clonotype in two of eight donors. Carriers of CMV infection plus the relevant HLA type were discriminated by the cumulative frequency of public TCR beta family members in the study cohort and in an independent roughly 370-donor cohort.

According to the study, the label for this sample's treatment or condition signals: in vitro stimulation with specific CMV peptide epitopes to enrich CMV-specific T cells. The starting material was cultured CD8+ T cells from PBMCs, obtained from culture after CMV antigen stimulation. Here the chain combines TRBV12-3 or TRBV12-4 and TRBJ2-7, with a tentative D gene TRBD1 over 5 matching bases. The receptor was derived from a human donor in good health (CMV status not recorded). Some clones in this sample may be carry-over from other donors' samples. The CDR3 reads CASSETVDEQYV. The base sequence is TGTGCCAGCAGTGAGACAGTTGACGAGCAGTACGTC.